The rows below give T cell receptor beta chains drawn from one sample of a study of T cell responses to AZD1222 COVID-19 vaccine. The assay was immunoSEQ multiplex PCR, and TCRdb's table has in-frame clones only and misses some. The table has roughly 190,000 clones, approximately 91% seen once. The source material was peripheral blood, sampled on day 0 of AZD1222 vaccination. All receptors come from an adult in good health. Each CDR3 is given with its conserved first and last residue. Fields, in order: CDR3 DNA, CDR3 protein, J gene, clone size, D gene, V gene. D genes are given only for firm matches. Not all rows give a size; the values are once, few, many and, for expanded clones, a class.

TGTGCCAGCGGGCCGGGACAGGGAAATTCACCCCTCCACTTT | CASGPGQGNSPLHF | TRBJ1-6 | . | TRBD1 | TRBV28
TGTGCCAGCAGCCACGACAGGGGAGGCGCAGATACGCAGTATTTT | CASSHDRGGADTQYF | TRBJ2-3 | . | TRBD1 | TRBV7-3
TGTGCCAGCAGCCAAGATTGGGGGGCAGGTCAGCCCCAGCATTTT | CASSQDWGAGQPQHF | TRBJ1-5 | . | . | TRBV3-1/TRBV3-2
TGTGCCAGCAGCCATCGTCAGACTAGCGGGGTTGCCTACGAGCAGTACTTC | CASSHRQTSGVAYEQYF | TRBJ2-7 | . | TRBD2 | TRBV3-1/TRBV3-2
TGCGCCAGCAGCCAGACAGGGGGGAAAAACATTCAGTACTTC | CASSQTGGKNIQYF | TRBJ2-4 | . | TRBD1 | TRBV10-2
TGTGCCAGCGGTGGGTTCTCCTACGAGCAGTACTTC | CASGGFSYEQYF | TRBJ2-7 | few | . | TRBV2
TGTGCCAGCAGCTTAGGGAGATTGGACACTGAAGCTTTCTTT | CASSLGRLDTEAFF | TRBJ1-1 | . | . | TRBV7-2
TGTGCCAGCAGCTTGTTTGCAGGCATGGGGCGTCAGCCCCAGCATTTT | CASSLFAGMGRQPQHF | TRBJ1-5 | . | . | TRBV5-6
TGTGCCAGCAGGCCGACTAGCGGGAGCCCCGGGGAGCTGTTTTTT | CASRPTSGSPGELFF | TRBJ2-2 | . | TRBD2 | TRBV11-2
TGCGCCAGCAGCCAAGGGTTGGGACAGGCGGTGGATCAGCCCCAGCATTTT | CASSQGLGQAVDQPQHF | TRBJ1-5 | . | TRBD1 | TRBV4-3
TGTGCCAGCAGTTCCGGGACAGGGGGAAAACTGTTTTTT | CASSSGTGGKLFF | TRBJ1-4 | . | TRBD1 | TRBV28
TGCGCCAGCAGCCACAACACAGGGTTTAACTATGGCTACACCTTC | CASSHNTGFNYGYTF | TRBJ1-2 | . | . | TRBV4-1
TGTGCCAGCAGCCCAACGGGGGTACGGGGGGAGACCCAGTACTTC | CASSPTGVRGETQYF | TRBJ2-5 | . | . | TRBV7-2
TGTGCCAGCTCACCAGGGAACACTGAAGCTTTCTTT | CASSPGNTEAFF | TRBJ1-1 | . | . | TRBV18
TGTGCCAGCAGCTTAGCGACAGGACTAGTTTATCGGTCAGATACGCAGTATTTT | CASSLATGLVYRSDTQYF | TRBJ2-3 | . | . | TRBV7-9
TGTGCCAGCAGCTTGGGGCTCTTGGGGGGAAAGGGCGAGCAGTACTTC | CASSLGLLGGKGEQYF | TRBJ2-7 | . | . | TRBV5-5
TGTGCCACCAGTGATTTATGGGGTGGAGAGACCCAGTACTTC | CATSDLWGGETQYF | TRBJ2-5 | once | . | TRBV24-1
TGTGCCAGTAGTATGTGGGCTCTACAAGGGACAACGAGCTATGGCTACACCTTC | CASSMWALQGTTSYGYTF | TRBJ1-2 | . | . | TRBV19
TGTGCCAGCTCACGAATAATAGACAGGGGCACTGAAGCTTTCTTT | CASSRIIDRGTEAFF | TRBJ1-1 | . | TRBD1 | TRBV18
TGTGCCAGCAGCCCGATCAACCGGGGACAGGGCAGGTACGAGCAGTACTTC | CASSPINRGQGRYEQYF | TRBJ2-7 | . | TRBD1 | TRBV11-2
TGCAGCGCTGAGGACAGGCCGATCTATGGCTACACCTTC | CSAEDRPIYGYTF | TRBJ1-2 | few | TRBD1 | TRBV29-1
TGTGCCAGCAGTGACAGTAGGACTAGCGGGATCGATGAGCAGTTCTTC | CASSDSRTSGIDEQFF | TRBJ2-1 | . | TRBD2 | TRBV6-4
TGTGCCAGCAGTCTGCTTCCGGGACTAGCGGCGGATACGCAGTATTTT | CASSLLPGLAADTQYF | TRBJ2-3 | . | TRBD2 | TRBV6-2/TRBV6-3
TGTGCCAGCAGCGCGACGACAGGGACTATCAATGAGCAGTTCTTC | CASSATTGTINEQFF | TRBJ2-1 | once | . | TRBV9
TGTGCCAGCAGCTTATGGGAAGGGCTCCCTAGCGCTTTCTTT | CASSLWEGLPSAFF | TRBJ1-1 | once | . | TRBV5-4
TGTGCCAGCAGCATCGGGACAGGATACTCCTACGAGCAGTACTTC | CASSIGTGYSYEQYF | TRBJ2-7 | . | TRBD1 | TRBV2